The clone carrying this T cell receptor (beta chain) was picked up many times. Antigen unknown. This record comes from a study of response to subunit inactivated influenza vaccine. MiXCR, run by TCRdb on the RT-PCR reads, gives a single entry per CDR3 protein. The sample includes under 550,000 distinct CDR3 sequences, 7.6% seen only once; the top ten take approximately 13%. General study results and limits: Authors suggested seasonal influenza vaccinations each recruit few new T cells.

This receptor was identified in a man aged 45-69 years who received an inactivated influenza vaccine. Sequences were derived from PBMCs from blood, sampled approximately 25 months after vaccination.

CDR3 protein: CSAPYQETQYF. DNA for the CDR3: TGCAGTGCCCCGTACCAAGAGACCCAGTACTTC. The gene calls are TRBV20-1 and TRBJ2-5; no definite D call. Trimming cost V 6 bases and J 0 bases, with 5 bases left between them. The CDR3 spans 11 residues. Germline lookup yields CDR1 DFQATT and CDR2 SNEGSKA (reference sequence).